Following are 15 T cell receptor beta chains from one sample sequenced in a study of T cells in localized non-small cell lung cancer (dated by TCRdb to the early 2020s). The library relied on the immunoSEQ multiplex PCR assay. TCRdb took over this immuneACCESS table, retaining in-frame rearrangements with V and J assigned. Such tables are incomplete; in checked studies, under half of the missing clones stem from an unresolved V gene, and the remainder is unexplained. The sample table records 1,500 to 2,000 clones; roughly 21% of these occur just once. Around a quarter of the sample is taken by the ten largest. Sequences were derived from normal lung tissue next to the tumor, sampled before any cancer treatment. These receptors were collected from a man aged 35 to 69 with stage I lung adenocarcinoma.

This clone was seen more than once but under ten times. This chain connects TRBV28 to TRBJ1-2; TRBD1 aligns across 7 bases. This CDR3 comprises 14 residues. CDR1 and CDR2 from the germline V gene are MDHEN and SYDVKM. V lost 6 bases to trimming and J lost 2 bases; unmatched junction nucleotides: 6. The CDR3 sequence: CASRAGQSNYGYTF. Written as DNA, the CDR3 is TGTGCCAGCAGAGCGGGACAGAGCAACTATGGCTACACCTTC.

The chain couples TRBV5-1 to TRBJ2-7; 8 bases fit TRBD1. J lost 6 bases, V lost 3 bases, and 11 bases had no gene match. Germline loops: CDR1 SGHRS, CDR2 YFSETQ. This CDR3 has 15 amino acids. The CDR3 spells CASSWGTGGFSEQYF. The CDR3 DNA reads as TGCGCCAGCAGCTGGGGGACAGGCGGATTTAGCGAGCAGTACTTC.

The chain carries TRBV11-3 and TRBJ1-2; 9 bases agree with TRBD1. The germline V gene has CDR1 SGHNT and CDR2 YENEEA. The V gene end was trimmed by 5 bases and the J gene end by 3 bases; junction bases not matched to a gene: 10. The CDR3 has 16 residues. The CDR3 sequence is CASSETRDRVDYGYTF. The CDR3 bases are TGTGCCAGCAGCGAAACCCGGGACAGGGTCGACTATGGCTACACCTTC.

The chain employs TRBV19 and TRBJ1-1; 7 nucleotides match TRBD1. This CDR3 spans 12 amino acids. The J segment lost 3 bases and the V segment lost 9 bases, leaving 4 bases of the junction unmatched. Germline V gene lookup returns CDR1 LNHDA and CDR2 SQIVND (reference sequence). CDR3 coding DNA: TGTGCCAGCCAAGACAGGGACACTGAAGCTTTCTTT. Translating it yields CASQDRDTEAFF.

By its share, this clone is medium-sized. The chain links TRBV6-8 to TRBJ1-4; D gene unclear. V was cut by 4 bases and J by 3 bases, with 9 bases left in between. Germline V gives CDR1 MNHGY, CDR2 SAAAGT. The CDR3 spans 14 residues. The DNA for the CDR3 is TGTGCCAGCAGTTCCGGACCGCCTAATGAAAAACTGTTTTTT. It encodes CASSSGPPNEKLFF.

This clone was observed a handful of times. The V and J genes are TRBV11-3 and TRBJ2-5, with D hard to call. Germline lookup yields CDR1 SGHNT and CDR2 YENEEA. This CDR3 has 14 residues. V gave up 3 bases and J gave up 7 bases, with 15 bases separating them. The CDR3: CASSFYPGSGTQYF. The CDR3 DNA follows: TGTGCCAGCAGCTTTTATCCAGGCTCGGGGACCCAGTACTTC.

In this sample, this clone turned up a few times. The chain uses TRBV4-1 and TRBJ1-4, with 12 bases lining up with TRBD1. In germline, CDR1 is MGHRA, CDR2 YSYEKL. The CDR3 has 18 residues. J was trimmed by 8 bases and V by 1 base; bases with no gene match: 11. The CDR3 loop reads CASSQGRGTGGRGEKLFF. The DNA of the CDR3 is TGCGCCAGCAGCCAAGGTCGTGGGACAGGGGGCCGGGGAGAAAAACTGTTTTTT.

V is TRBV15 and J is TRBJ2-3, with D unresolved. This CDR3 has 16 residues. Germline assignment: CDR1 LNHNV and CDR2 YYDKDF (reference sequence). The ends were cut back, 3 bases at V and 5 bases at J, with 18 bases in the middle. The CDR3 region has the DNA TGTGCCACCAGCAGTCGTGGGCGTGGACCATTAGATACGCAGTATTTT. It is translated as CATSSRGRGPLDTQYF.

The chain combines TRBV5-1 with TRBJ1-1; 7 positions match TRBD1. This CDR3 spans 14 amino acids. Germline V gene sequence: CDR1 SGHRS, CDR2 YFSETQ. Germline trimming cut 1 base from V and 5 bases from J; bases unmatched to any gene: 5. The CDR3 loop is CASSLNTGATEAFF. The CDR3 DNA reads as TGCGCCAGCAGCTTGAACACAGGGGCGACTGAAGCTTTCTTT.

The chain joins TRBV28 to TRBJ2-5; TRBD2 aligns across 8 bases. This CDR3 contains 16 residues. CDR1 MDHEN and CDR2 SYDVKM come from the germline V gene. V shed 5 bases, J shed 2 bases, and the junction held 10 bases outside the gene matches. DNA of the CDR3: TGTGCCAGCAGTCCCCCCCCCGTAGCGGGACAAGAGACCCAGTACTTC. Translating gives CASSPPPVAGQETQYF.

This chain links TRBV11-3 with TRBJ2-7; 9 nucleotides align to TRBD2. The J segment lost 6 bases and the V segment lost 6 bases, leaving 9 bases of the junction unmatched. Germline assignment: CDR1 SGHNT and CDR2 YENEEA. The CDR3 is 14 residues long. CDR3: CASSTWTSAIEQYF. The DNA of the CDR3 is TGTGCCAGCAGTACCTGGACTAGCGCGATCGAGCAGTACTTC.

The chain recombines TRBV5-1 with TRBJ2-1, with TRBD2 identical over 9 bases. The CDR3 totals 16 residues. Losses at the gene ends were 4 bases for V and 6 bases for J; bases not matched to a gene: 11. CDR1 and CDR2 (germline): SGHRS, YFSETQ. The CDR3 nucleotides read TGCGCCAGCAGCCAAGATTACCTAGCGGGAACCAATGAGCAGTTCTTC. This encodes CASSQDYLAGTNEQFF.

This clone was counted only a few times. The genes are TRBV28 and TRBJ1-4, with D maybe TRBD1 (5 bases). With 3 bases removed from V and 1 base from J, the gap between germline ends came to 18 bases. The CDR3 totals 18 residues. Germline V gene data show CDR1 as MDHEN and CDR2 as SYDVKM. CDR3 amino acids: CASSFFGKSTGTNEKLFF. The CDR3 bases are TGTGCCAGCAGTTTCTTTGGGAAAAGCACAGGAACTAATGAAAAACTGTTTTTT.

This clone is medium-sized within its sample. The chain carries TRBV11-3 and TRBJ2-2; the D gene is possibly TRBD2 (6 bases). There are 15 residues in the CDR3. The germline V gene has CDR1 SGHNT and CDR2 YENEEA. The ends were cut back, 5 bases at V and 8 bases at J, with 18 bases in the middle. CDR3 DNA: TGTGCCAGCAGCCCGACGCCGGGACTGCGGGGGGAGCTGTTTTTT. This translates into CASSPTPGLRGELFF.

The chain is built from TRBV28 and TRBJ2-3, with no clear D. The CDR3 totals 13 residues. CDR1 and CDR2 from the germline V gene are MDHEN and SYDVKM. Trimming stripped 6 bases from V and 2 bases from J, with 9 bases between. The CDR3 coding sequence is TGTGCCAGCAGCACGGTGGCCACAGATACGCAGTATTTT. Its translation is CASSTVATDTQYF.